The 20 T cell receptor beta chains presented below share a single source sample, sequenced in a study of neoadjuvant nivolumab and ipilimumab in lung cancer (dated by TCRdb to the early 2020s). The time point tag for this specimen amounts to: at surgical resection after neoadjuvant nivolumab +/- ipilimumab. Receptor amplification or capture employed the immunoSEQ multiplex PCR assay. TCRdb limited this immuneACCESS table to in-frame rearrangements with V and J called. A share of clones is missing; checked studies link under half to unresolved V genes, and the rest is unexplained. Here the sample has 15,000 to 20,000 clones; 76% occur a single time. The top ten clones comprise roughly 6.9% of the sample. Sequenced material: tumor tissue, taken after neoadjuvant nivolumab, alone or with ipilimumab, at or shortly before surgery. These receptors were taken from an adult with non-small cell lung cancer.

The CDR3 loop reads CASSQNRGGANYGYTF. CDR3 in DNA: TGCGCCAGCAGCCAGAACCGGGGGGGAGCTAACTATGGCTACACCTTC. The chain couples TRBV4-1 to TRBJ1-2; TRBD1 is a possible D gene (5 bases). V was shortened by 3 bases and J by 0 bases, with 14 bases between the two germline ends. Germline V lookup: CDR1 MGHRA, CDR2 YSYEKL. This CDR3 spans 16 amino acids.

The chain is built from TRBV7-6 and TRBJ1-2; D is perhaps TRBD1 (6 bases). Germline lookup yields CDR1 SGHVS and CDR2 FNYEAQ. Trimming stripped 0 bases from V and 3 bases from J, with 8 bases between. The CDR3 runs 14 residues. CDR3: CASSLAPGDYGYTF. The CDR3 DNA follows: TGTGCCAGCAGCTTAGCCCCAGGGGACTATGGCTACACCTTC.

The chain employs TRBV6-1 and TRBJ1-2; no definite D call. Germline V gene data show CDR1 as MNHNS and CDR2 as SASEGT. V gave up 2 bases and J gave up 8 bases, with 12 bases separating them. This CDR3 is built from 13 residues. CDR3 in DNA: TGTGCCAGCAGTGAAAATTGGGAAGGAGGCTACACCTTC. This gives the protein CASSENWEGGYTF.

This clone came up once. The chain carries TRBV27 and TRBJ1-2, with 7 bases matching TRBD1. Germline trimming cut 6 bases from V and 7 bases from J; bases unmatched to any gene: 5. CDR3 length: 12 residues. CDR1 is MNHEY and CDR2 is SMNVEV in the germline V gene (reference sequence). The CDR3 sequence is CASSPTGIGYTF. CDR3 DNA: TGTGCCAGCAGCCCGACAGGGATTGGCTACACCTTC.

The chain joins TRBV18 to TRBJ2-3, with D perhaps TRBD1 (5 bases). Germline assignment: CDR1 KGHSH and CDR2 LQKENI. The CDR3 has 13 residues. V dropped 2 bases and J dropped 4 bases, with 7 bases sitting between them. The CDR3 sequence: CASSPGRADTQYF. As DNA, the CDR3 is TGTGCCAGCTCACCAGGCAGGGCAGATACGCAGTATTTT.

A single count supports this clone. This chain uses TRBV5-8 with TRBJ2-7, with a tentative D call TRBD2 (6 bases). The CDR3 runs 15 residues. The V gene lost 0 bases and the J gene lost 0 bases, with 10 bases spanning the gap. Germline V gives CDR1 SGHTS, CDR2 YDEGEE. The CDR3 bases are TGTGCCAGCAGCTTGGCTCTCGGGAGCTCCTACGAGCAGTACTTC. Its protein is CASSLALGSSYEQYF.

This clone was counted between two and nine times. The rearrangement links TRBV7-7 to TRBJ2-1; TRBD1 agrees at 8 bases. CDR1 is SSHAT, CDR2 FNYEAQ, per germline (reference sequence). V was clipped by 3 bases and J by 0 bases; unmatched bases: 1. This CDR3 is built from 15 residues. CDR3 nucleotide sequence: TGTGCCAGCAGCTTGGACAGGGCCTCCTACAATGAGCAGTTCTTC. Translating it yields CASSLDRASYNEQFF.

This clone showed up just once. The V gene is TRBV29-1, the J gene TRBJ2-3; D is ambiguous. Between the trimmed V and J ends, which lost 6 bases and 4 bases, there was a span of 8 bases. The germline CDR1 and CDR2 sequences are SQVTM and ANQGSEA. The CDR3 contains 11 residues. In DNA form, the CDR3 reads TGCAGCGTCCCCCGGGCAGATACGCAGTATTTT. It codes for CSVPRADTQYF.

The chain couples TRBV5-1 to TRBJ2-5, with D maybe TRBD1 (6 bases). With 3 bases removed from V and 1 base from J, the gap between germline ends came to 16 bases. The CDR3 length is 16 residues. Germline CDR1 reads SGHRS; CDR2 reads YFSETQ. The CDR3 nucleotides read TGCGCCAGCAGCTCACACCTCGACAGGAGCCAAGAGACCCAGTACTTC. Its protein is CASSSHLDRSQETQYF.

The chain has TRBV9 and TRBJ2-3; D is possibly TRBD2 (6 bases). V was pared by 3 bases and J by 3 bases, with 14 bases between. Per the germline V gene, CDR1 is SGDLS and CDR2 is YYNGEE. The CDR3 length is 15 residues. The CDR3 region has the DNA TGTGCCAGCAGCGCCACGACGGGGAGGACAGATACGCAGTATTTT. Its protein product is CASSATTGRTDTQYF.

The rearrangement links TRBV5-5 to TRBJ1-1; 10 bases are a match to TRBD1. Germline lookup yields CDR1 SGHKS and CDR2 YYEKEE (reference sequence). The junction had 8 bases not matched to a gene; V was cut back by 3 bases and J by 0 bases. The length of the CDR3 is 17 residues. CDR3 DNA sequence: TGTGCCAGCAGCTCTCCGGGACAGGGGTTTGTGAACACTGAAGCTTTCTTT. It yields the protein CASSSPGQGFVNTEAFF.

This clone was detected only a few times. This chain connects TRBV30 to TRBJ1-2; no definite D call. The germline CDR1 and CDR2 sequences are GTSNPN and SVGIG (reference sequence). The ends were cut back, 4 bases at V and 8 bases at J, with 11 bases in the middle. The CDR3 is 11 residues long. The CDR3 loop is CAWTLEGGYTF. DNA for the CDR3: TGTGCCTGGACTTTAGAGGGCGGCTACACCTTC.

The V and J genes are TRBV5-4 and TRBJ1-1; D unresolved. Trimming cost V 4 bases and J 3 bases, with 16 bases left between them. The CDR3 is 15 amino acids. Germline CDR1 and CDR2: SGHNT and YYREEE (reference sequence). The CDR3 sequence is CASSLEGIADTEAFF. DNA of the CDR3: TGTGCCAGCAGCCTCGAAGGAATCGCGGACACTGAAGCTTTCTTT.

J is TRBJ2-1 and V is TRBV11-2; D is unresolved. Per the germline V gene, CDR1 is SGHAT and CDR2 is FQNNGV. Trimming took off 0 bases at V and 3 bases at J, with 9 bases between the two ends. The CDR3 has 15 amino acids. This CDR3 is CASSLDRSNYNEQFF. The CDR3 nucleotides read TGTGCCAGCAGCTTAGATCGATCGAACTACAATGAGCAGTTCTTC.

The gene calls are TRBV6-1 and TRBJ2-5; 10 bases fit TRBD1. Germline V gene lookup returns CDR1 MNHNS and CDR2 SASEGT. The V gene end was trimmed by 5 bases and the J gene end by 5 bases; junction bases not matched to a gene: 5. The CDR3 is made up of 14 amino acids. CDR3 residues: CASSRQGAWETQYF. CDR3 bases: TGTGCCAGCAGTAGACAGGGGGCTTGGGAGACCCAGTACTTC.

J is TRBJ2-1 and V is TRBV30, with no clear D. CDR1 is GTSNPN, CDR2 SVGIG, per germline (reference sequence). The CDR3 has 15 residues. The V end lost 3 bases, the J end lost 3 bases, and 15 bases lay between the germline ends. The CDR3 reads CAWSPPGWNYNEQFF. Here the CDR3 DNA reads TGTGCCTGGAGCCCCCCCGGGTGGAACTACAATGAGCAGTTCTTC.

J is TRBJ2-2 and V is TRBV27; TRBD2 matches at 9 bases. The J segment lost 1 base and the V segment lost 4 bases, leaving 4 bases of the junction unmatched. CDR1 MNHEY and CDR2 SMNVEV come from the germline V gene (reference sequence). This CDR3 is built from 16 residues. The CDR3 loop reads CASSSSGTLNTGELFF. The CDR3 DNA reads as TGTGCCAGCAGTTCTAGCGGGACTCTGAACACCGGGGAGCTGTTTTTT.

The chain joins TRBV18 to TRBJ1-1; no firm D call. The germline V gene has CDR1 KGHSH and CDR2 LQKENI. Trimming took off 3 bases at V and 2 bases at J, with 7 bases between the two ends. The CDR3 extends over 13 amino acids. In DNA form, the CDR3 reads TGTGCCAGCTCACCCTTAGTCAACACTGAAGCTTTCTTT. It encodes CASSPLVNTEAFF.

The chain has TRBV7-2 and TRBJ2-5; a weak D match, TRBD1 (5 bases). The germline V gene has CDR1 SGHTA and CDR2 FQGNSA. CDR3 length equals 14 residues. V was pared by 5 bases and J by 0 bases, with 10 bases between. CDR3 residues: CASSRDSYQETQYF. As DNA, the CDR3 is TGTGCCAGCAGCCGTGACAGCTACCAAGAGACCCAGTACTTC.

The V and J genes are TRBV11-3 and TRBJ2-2; 7 bases are shared with TRBD1. V gave up 3 bases and J gave up 6 bases; unmatched junction bases: 4. The V gene's germline CDR1 is SGHNT and CDR2 YENEEA. The CDR3 contains 14 residues. The CDR3 region is CASSLTGWSGELFF. CDR3 DNA: TGTGCCAGCAGCTTGACAGGGTGGTCCGGGGAGCTGTTTTTT.